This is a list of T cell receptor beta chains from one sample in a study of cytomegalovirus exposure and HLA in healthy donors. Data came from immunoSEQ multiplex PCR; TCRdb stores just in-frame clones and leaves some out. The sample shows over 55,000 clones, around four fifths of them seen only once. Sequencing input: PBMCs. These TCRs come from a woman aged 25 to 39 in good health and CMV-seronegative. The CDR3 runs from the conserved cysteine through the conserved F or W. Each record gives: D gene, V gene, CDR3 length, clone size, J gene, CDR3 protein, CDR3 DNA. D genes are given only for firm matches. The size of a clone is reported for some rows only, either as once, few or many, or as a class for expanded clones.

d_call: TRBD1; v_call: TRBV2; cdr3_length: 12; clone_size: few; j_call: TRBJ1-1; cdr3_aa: CATNRGNTEAFF; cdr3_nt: TGTGCCACCAACAGGGGGAACACTGAAGCTTTCTTT
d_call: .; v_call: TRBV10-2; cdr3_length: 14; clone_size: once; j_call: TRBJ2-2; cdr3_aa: CASSLVGGSGELFF; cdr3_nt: TGCGCCAGCAGTCTTGTAGGGGGTTCCGGGGAGCTGTTTTTT
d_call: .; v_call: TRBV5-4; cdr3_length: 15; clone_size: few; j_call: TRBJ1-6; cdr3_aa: CASSLETGRNSPLHF; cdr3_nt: TGTGCCAGCAGCTTGGAAACAGGGCGCAATTCACCCCTCCACTTT
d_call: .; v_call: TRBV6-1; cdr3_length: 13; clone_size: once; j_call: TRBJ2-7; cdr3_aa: CALLKTSNYEQYF; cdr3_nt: TGTGCCCTCCTAAAGACATCTAACTACGAGCAGTACTTC
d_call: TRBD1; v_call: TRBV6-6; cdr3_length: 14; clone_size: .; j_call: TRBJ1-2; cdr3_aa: CASTELDRGYGYTF; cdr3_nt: TGTGCCAGCACCGAACTTGACAGGGGCTATGGCTACACCTTC
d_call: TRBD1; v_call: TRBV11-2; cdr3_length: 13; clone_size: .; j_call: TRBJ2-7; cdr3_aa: CASSSGQTYEQYF; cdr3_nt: TGTGCCAGCAGCTCGGGACAGACCTACGAGCAGTACTTC
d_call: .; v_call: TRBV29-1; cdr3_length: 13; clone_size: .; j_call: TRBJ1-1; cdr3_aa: CSVWTGGGTEAFF; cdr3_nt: TGCAGCGTTTGGACGGGGGGGGGCACTGAAGCTTTCTTT
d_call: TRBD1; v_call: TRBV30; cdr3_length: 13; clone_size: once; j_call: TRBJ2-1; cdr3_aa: CAWRSLPGQEQFF; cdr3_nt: TGTGCCTGGAGGAGCCTACCGGGACAGGAGCAGTTCTTC
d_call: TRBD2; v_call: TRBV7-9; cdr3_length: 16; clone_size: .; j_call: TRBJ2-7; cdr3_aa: CASSSPQKREAYEQYF; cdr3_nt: TGTGCCAGCAGCTCCCCCCAAAAGCGGGAGGCCTACGAGCAGTACTTC
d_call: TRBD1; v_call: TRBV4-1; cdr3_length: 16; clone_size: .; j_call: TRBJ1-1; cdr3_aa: CASSQGTGGGETEAFF; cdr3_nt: TGCGCCAGCAGCCAAGGGACAGGGGGGGGAGAGACTGAAGCTTTCTTT
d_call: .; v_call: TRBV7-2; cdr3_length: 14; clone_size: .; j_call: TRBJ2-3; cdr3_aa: CASSLVAGTDTQYF; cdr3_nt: TGTGCCAGCAGCTTAGTAGCGGGCACAGATACGCAGTATTTT
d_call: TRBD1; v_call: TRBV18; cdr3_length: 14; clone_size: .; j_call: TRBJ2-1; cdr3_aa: CASLGQGAGNEQFF; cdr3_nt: TGTGCCAGCCTGGGACAGGGGGCAGGGAATGAGCAGTTCTTC
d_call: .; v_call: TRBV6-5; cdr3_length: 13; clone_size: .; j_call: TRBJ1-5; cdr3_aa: CASRTDRNQPQHF; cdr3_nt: TGTGCCAGCAGAACTGACAGAAATCAGCCCCAGCATTTT
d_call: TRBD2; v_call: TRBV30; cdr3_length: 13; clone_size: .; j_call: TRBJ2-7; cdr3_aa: CAWSTSGPYEQYF; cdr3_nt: TGTGCCTGGAGTACTAGCGGGCCTTACGAGCAGTACTTC